This T cell receptor beta chain was recovered during a study of cytomegalovirus exposure and HLA in healthy donors. Study observations and caveats: The CMV antigen specificity of a few CMV-associated chains was confirmed through in vitro analysis. The productive fraction for most TCR beta V segments was about 90% or about 30% in an earlier analysis.

Germline CDR1 is SQVTM and CDR2 is ANQGSEA. The V gene lost 3 bases and the J gene lost 4 bases, with 6 bases spanning the gap. This CDR3 is built from 11 residues. Participants comprised healthy donors of bone marrow. The PCR contained 60 Vbeta and 13 Jbeta primers. As handled by the study authors: There were tens of millions of unique TCR beta chains by a later count, and approximately 11 million of them were shared. The repertoire was sequenced with immunoSEQ multiplex PCR; TCRdb's copy has only in-frame clones and lacks some. The V and J calls and clone size come from that table; D and trimming were worked out from the DNA. The data contain some 180,000 clones, around 83% of them singletons. For this clone: Its antigen remains unknown.

The sample consisted of PBMCs. J is TRBJ1-2 and V is TRBV29-1; D ambiguous. The sequence derives from a man aged 30-40 years in good health and CMV-seropositive. The CDR3 loop reads CSVDLSYGYTF. The CDR3 DNA sequence: TGCAGCGTTGATCTAAGCTATGGCTACACCTTC.